One sample yielded the 4 T cell receptor beta chains listed below, sequenced in a study of blood T cell repertoires in COVID-19. Only in-frame clones appear in the TCRdb table, and some are missing; sequencing was by immunoSEQ multiplex PCR. The sample includes approximately 300,000 clones, about 85% of them seen just once. The sequenced sample consisted of PBMCs or T cells enriched from blood (not recorded which). Source of these receptors: a woman aged 25-40 years who had been exposed to COVID-19.

V is TRBV7-9 and J is TRBJ2-7; D uncertain. Germline V lookup: CDR1 SEHNR, CDR2 FQNEAQ (reference sequence). V gave up 4 bases and J gave up 4 bases, with 5 bases separating them. This CDR3 has 11 residues. Here the CDR3 reads CASSYKYEQYF. CDR3 sequence (DNA): TGTGCCAGCAGCTACAAGTACGAGCAGTACTTC.

This chain uses TRBV5-4 with TRBJ1-2; D might be TRBD1 (5 bases). Per the germline V gene, CDR1 is SGHNT and CDR2 is YYREEE (reference sequence). The germline V and J ends were trimmed by 2 bases and 6 bases, with 11 bases remaining between them. This CDR3 comprises 13 residues. CDR3 amino acids: CASSFRGGDGYTF. The CDR3 nucleotides read TGTGCCAGCAGCTTTAGGGGTGGCGATGGCTACACCTTC.

This clone was detected only a few times. The CDR3 nucleotides read TGTGCCAGCAGCTTACCGATTAGGGAGGTTGATGAAAAACTGTTTTTT. Translated, it gives CASSLPIREVDEKLFF. J is TRBJ1-4 and V is TRBV7-8; the D is unclear. The ends were cut back, 2 bases at V and 6 bases at J, with 16 bases in the middle. The CDR3 covers 16 residues. CDR1 is SGHVS and CDR2 is FQNEAQ in the germline V gene.

The V and J genes are TRBV27 and TRBJ1-5; TRBD1 is a possible D gene (5 bases). Germline V CDR1 and CDR2: MNHEY, SMNVEV (reference sequence). Trimming cost V 6 bases and J 6 bases, with 18 bases left between them. CDR3 length equals 15 residues. The DNA of the CDR3 is TGTGCCAGCAGATCCTCCACGGGGGGTTTTCAGCCCCAGCATTTT. Its protein is CASRSSTGGFQPQHF.